The rows below give T cell receptor beta chains drawn from one sample of a study of T cells after yellow fever vaccination. TCRdb reprocessed the 5' RACE reads with MiXCR, giving one entry per CDR3 protein. The sample contains a few hundred thousand distinct CDR3 sequences, under 25% of which appear only once. Material: PBMCs, obtained 15 days after the yellow fever booster vaccination. All receptors derive from a man aged 25-40 years who received the YFV17D yellow fever vaccine. CDR3s include the opening cysteine and the closing phenylalanine or tryptophan. Each record gives: D gene, clone size, J gene, V gene, CDR3 protein, CDR3 DNA. The D gene is left open where the match is weak. A row's size may be missing; if present it is once, few, many or a size class.

D gene: NA; clone size: NA; J gene: TRBJ2-5; V gene: TRBV10-3; CDR3 protein: CAISPGRLQETQYF; CDR3 DNA: TGTGCCATCAGTCCGGGACGACTCCAAGAGACCCAGTACTTC
D gene: TRBD2; clone size: NA; J gene: TRBJ2-1; V gene: TRBV3-1; CDR3 protein: CASSRSTSGMLNEQFF; CDR3 DNA: TGTGCCAGCAGTCGTTCCACTAGCGGGATGCTCAATGAGCAGTTCTTC
D gene: TRBD1; clone size: few; J gene: TRBJ2-7; V gene: TRBV7-2; CDR3 protein: CASSSRQGADEQYF; CDR3 DNA: TGTGCCAGCAGCTCGAGACAGGGGGCCGACGAGCAGTACTTC
D gene: TRBD1; clone size: NA; J gene: TRBJ1-5; V gene: TRBV20-1; CDR3 protein: CSARPTGVGPQHF; CDR3 DNA: TGCAGTGCTAGACCTACAGGGGTCGGCCCCCAGCATTTT
D gene: NA; clone size: few; J gene: TRBJ1-1; V gene: TRBV20-1; CDR3 protein: CSASDRFPLNTEAFF; CDR3 DNA: TGCAGTGCTAGCGACAGGTTCCCTTTGAACACTGAAGCTTTCTTT
D gene: TRBD2; clone size: few; J gene: TRBJ2-3; V gene: TRBV7-8; CDR3 protein: CASSLRGSGRATDTQYF; CDR3 DNA: TGTGCCAGCAGCTTGAGGGGCAGCGGGAGGGCCACAGATACGCAGTATTTT
D gene: TRBD1; clone size: few; J gene: TRBJ2-2; V gene: TRBV6-2/TRBV6-3; CDR3 protein: CASSYRQGGTGELFF; CDR3 DNA: TGTGCCAGCAGTTACCGACAGGGCGGGACCGGGGAGCTGTTTTTT
D gene: NA; clone size: NA; J gene: TRBJ2-1; V gene: TRBV29-1; CDR3 protein: CSVGGLYNEQFF; CDR3 DNA: TGCAGCGTTGGGGGGCTTTACAATGAGCAGTTCTTC
D gene: NA; clone size: NA; J gene: TRBJ2-2; V gene: TRBV24-1; CDR3 protein: CATSDLGSDTGELFF; CDR3 DNA: TGTGCCACCAGTGATTTGGGATCGGACACCGGGGAGCTGTTTTTT
D gene: NA; clone size: few; J gene: TRBJ2-7; V gene: TRBV20-1; CDR3 protein: CSASHRPYEQYF; CDR3 DNA: TGCAGTGCTAGCCACAGGCCCTACGAGCAGTACTTC
D gene: NA; clone size: few; J gene: TRBJ1-2; V gene: TRBV28; CDR3 protein: CASSPWADGYTF; CDR3 DNA: TGTGCCAGCAGCCCCTGGGCGGATGGCTACACCTTC
D gene: NA; clone size: few; J gene: TRBJ2-1; V gene: TRBV7-2; CDR3 protein: CASSLGPMSEQFF; CDR3 DNA: TGTGCCAGCAGCTTAGGCCCCATGAGTGAGCAGTTCTTC
D gene: TRBD2; clone size: NA; J gene: TRBJ2-3; V gene: TRBV28; CDR3 protein: CASSSPPGLTDTQYF; CDR3 DNA: TGTGCCAGCAGTTCCCCGCCGGGACTAACAGATACGCAGTATTTT